This T cell receptor beta chain was obtained from a study of shared clonotypes between healthy human individuals. About the research overall: CD4 naive and CD4 memory each took three plates per donor, while CD8 naive took two and CD8 memory one.

Produced via immunoSEQ multiplex PCR; TCRdb's table is partial and in-frame only. The sample holds about 2.5 million clones, under 95% seen once. The junction had 1 base not matched to a gene; V was cut back by 4 bases and J by 0 bases. The V gene's germline CDR1 is MNHNS and CDR2 SASEGT. The CDR3 contains 15 residues. Sequencing input: naive CD4+ T cells from PBMCs. Regarding subset: CD45RA+ positively selected. This chain joins TRBV6-1 and TRBJ2-3; 10 nucleotides match TRBD2. This clonotype was sampled from a man between 18 and 35 years old in good health. Some clones in this sample may be carry-over from other donors' samples. The CDR3 DNA is TGTGCCAGCAGTGTACTAGCGGGGAGCACAGATACGCAGTATTTT. Encoded protein: CASSVLAGSTDTQYF.